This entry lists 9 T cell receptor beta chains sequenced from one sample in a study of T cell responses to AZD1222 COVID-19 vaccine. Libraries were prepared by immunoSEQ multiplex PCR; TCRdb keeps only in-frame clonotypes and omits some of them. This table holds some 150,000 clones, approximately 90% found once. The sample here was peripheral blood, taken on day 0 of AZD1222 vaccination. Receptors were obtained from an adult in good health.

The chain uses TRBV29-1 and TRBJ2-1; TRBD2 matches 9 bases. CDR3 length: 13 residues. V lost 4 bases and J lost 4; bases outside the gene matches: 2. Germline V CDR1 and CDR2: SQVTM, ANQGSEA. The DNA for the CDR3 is TGCAGCGTTGCGACTAGCGGATACAATGAGCAGTTCTTC. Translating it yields CSVATSGYNEQFF.

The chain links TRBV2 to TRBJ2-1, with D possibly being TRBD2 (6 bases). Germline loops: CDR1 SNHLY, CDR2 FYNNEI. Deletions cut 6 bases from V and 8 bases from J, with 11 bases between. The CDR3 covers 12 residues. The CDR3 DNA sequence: TGTGCCAGCAGGGGACTCACGTATGAGCAGTTCTTC. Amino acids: CASRGLTYEQFF. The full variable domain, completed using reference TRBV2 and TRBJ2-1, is EPEVTQTPSHQVTQMGQEVILRCVPISNHLYFYWYRQILGQKVEFLVSFYNNEISEKSEIFDDQFSVERPDGSNFTLKIRSTKLEDSAMYFCASRGLTYEQFFGPGTRLTVL.

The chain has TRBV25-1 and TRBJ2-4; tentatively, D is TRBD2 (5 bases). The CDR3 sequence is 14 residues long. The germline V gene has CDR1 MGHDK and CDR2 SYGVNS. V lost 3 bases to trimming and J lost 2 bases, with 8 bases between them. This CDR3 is CASSDRGTKNIQYF. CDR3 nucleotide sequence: TGTGCCAGCAGTGACCGGGGTACCAAAAACATTCAGTACTTC.

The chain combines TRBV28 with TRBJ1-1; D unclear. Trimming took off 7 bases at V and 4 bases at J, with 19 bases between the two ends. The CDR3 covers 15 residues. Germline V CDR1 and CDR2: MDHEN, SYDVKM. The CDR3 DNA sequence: TGTGCCAGCATTCTGTCCGGCAGAATGGGCACTGAAGCTTTCTTT. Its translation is CASILSGRMGTEAFF.

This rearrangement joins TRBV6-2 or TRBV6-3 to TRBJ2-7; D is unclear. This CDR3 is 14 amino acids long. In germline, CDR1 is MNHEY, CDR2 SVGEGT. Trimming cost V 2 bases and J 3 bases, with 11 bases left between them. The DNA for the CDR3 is TGTGCCAGCAGTTACCCCTCCTCCGGCTACGAGCAGTACTTC. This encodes CASSYPSSGYEQYF.

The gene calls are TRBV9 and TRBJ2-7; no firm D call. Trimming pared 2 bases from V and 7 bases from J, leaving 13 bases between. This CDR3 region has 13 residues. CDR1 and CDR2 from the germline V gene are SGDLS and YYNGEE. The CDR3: CASSVTLRAEQYF. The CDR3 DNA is TGTGCCAGCAGCGTCACCCTACGGGCTGAGCAGTACTTC.

The CDR3 spells CASGIRGLVYTEAFF. CDR3 coding DNA: TGTGCCAGCGGCATCAGGGGGCTTGTATACACTGAAGCTTTCTTT. The rearrangement uses TRBV28 and TRBJ1-1; 8 bases match TRBD1. CDR1 and CDR2 (germline): MDHEN, SYDVKM. This CDR3 has 15 residues. Trimming at V came to 8 bases and at J to 3 bases, leaving 11 bases not matched to a gene.

CDR3 protein: CATSRTGPPGESSYEQYF. CDR3 nucleotide sequence: TGTGCCACCAGCCGCACAGGACCTCCAGGCGAGAGCTCCTACGAGCAGTACTTC. The rearrangement uses TRBV24-1 and TRBJ2-7; D is possibly TRBD1 (5 bases). Germline lookup yields CDR1 KGHDR and CDR2 SFDVKD. V lost 7 bases, J lost 0 bases, and 24 bases lay in between. The CDR3 runs to 18 residues.

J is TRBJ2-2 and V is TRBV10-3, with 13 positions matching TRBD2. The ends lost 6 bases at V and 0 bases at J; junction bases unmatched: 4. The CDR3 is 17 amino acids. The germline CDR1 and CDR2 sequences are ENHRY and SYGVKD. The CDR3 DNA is TGTGCCATCAGGGCGACTAGCGGGAGGACGAACACCGGGGAGCTGTTTTTT. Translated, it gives CAIRATSGRTNTGELFF.